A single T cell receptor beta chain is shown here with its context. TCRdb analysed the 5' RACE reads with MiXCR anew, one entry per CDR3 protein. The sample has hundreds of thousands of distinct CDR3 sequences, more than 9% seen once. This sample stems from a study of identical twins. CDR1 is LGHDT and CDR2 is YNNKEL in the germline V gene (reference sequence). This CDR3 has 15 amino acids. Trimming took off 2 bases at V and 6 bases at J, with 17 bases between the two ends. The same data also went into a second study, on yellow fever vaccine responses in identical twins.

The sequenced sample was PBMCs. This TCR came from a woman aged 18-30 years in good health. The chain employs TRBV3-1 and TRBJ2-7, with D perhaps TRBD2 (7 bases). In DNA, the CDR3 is TGTGCCAGCAGCCAATACGGACTAGAAGGGGGCGAGCAGTACTTC. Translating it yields CASSQYGLEGGEQYF.